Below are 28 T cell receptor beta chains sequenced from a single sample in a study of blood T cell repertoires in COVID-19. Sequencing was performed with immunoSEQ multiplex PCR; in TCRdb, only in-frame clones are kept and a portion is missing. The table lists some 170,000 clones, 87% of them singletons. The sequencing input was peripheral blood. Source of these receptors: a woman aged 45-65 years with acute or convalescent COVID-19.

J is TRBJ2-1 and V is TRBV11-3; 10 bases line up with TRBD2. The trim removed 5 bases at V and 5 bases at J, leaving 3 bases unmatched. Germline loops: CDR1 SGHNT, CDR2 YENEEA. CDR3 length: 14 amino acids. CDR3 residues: CASSRLAGDNEQFF. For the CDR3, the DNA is TGTGCCAGCAGCCGGCTAGCGGGAGACAATGAGCAGTTCTTC.

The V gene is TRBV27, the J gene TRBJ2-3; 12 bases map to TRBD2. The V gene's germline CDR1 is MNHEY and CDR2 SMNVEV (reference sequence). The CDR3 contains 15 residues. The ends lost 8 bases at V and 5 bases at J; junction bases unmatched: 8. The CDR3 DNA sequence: TGTGCCAGCGGACGACTAGCGGGAGAGGTAGATACGCAGTATTTT. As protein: CASGRLAGEVDTQYF.

CDR3 sequence (DNA): TGTGCCAGCAGCTTAGAGGGTCATGGCTACACCTTC. It is translated as CASSLEGHGYTF. The rearrangement joins TRBV7-3 to TRBJ1-2; D not certain. Between the trimmed V and J ends, which lost 2 bases and 6 bases, there was a span of 7 bases. There are 12 residues in the CDR3. The germline gives CDR1 SGHTA, CDR2 FQGTGA.

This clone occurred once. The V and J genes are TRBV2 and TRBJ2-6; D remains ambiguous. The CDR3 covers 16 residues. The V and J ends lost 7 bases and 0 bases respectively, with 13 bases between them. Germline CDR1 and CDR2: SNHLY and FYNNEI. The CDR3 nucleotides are TGTGCCAGCACCACCCTAACAGTCTCTGGGGCCAACGTCCTGACTTTC. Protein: CASTTLTVSGANVLTF.

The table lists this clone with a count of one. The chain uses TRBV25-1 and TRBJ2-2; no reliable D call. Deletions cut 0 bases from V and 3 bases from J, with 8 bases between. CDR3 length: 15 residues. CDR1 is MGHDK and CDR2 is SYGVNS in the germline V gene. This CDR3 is CASSEYPRDTGELFF. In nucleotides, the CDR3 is TGTGCCAGCAGTGAATATCCCCGGGACACCGGGGAGCTGTTTTTT. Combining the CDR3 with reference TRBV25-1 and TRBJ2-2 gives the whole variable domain EADIYQTPRYLVIGTGKKITLECSQTMGHDKMYWYQQDPGMELHLIHYSYGVNSTEKGDLSSESTVSRIRTEHFPLTLESARPSHTSQYLCASSEYPRDTGELFFGEGSRLTVL.

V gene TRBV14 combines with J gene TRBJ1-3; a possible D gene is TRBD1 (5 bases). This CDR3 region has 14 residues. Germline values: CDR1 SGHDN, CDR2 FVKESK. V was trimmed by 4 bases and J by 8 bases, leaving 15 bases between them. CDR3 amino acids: CASSPPWGGYTIYF. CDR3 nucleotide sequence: TGTGCCAGCAGCCCCCCGTGGGGGGGATACACCATATATTTT.

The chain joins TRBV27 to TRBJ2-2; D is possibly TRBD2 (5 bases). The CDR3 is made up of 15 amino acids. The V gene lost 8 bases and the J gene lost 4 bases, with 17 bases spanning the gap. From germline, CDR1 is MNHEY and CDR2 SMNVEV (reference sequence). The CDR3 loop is CASAGGRGGTGELFF. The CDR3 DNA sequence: TGTGCCAGCGCTGGTGGGAGAGGAGGCACCGGGGAGCTGTTTTTT.

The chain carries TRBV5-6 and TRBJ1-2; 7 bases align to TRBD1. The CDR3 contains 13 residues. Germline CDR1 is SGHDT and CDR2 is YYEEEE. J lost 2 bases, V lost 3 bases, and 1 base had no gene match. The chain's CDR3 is CASSWGQNYGYTF. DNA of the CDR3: TGTGCCAGCAGCTGGGGACAGAACTATGGCTACACCTTC.

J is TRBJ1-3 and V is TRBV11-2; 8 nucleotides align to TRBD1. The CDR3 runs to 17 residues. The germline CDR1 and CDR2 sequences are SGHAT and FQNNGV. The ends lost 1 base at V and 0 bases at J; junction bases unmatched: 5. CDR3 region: CASSLVGTGNSGNTIYF. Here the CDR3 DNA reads TGTGCCAGCAGCTTAGTGGGGACAGGCAACTCTGGAAACACCATATATTTT.

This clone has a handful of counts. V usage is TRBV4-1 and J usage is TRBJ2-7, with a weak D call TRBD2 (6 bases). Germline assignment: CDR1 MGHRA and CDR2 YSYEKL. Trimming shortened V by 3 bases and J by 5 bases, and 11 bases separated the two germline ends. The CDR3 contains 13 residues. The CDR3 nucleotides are TGCGCCAGCAGCCAGGGGACTTGGGACGAGCAGTACTTC. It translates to CASSQGTWDEQYF.

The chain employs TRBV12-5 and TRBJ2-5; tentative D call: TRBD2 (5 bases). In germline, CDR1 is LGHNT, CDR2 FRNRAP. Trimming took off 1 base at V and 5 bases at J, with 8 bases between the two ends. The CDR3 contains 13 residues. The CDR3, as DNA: TGTGCTAGTGGTTTGGCCGGGATGGAGACCCAGTACTTC. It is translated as CASGLAGMETQYF.

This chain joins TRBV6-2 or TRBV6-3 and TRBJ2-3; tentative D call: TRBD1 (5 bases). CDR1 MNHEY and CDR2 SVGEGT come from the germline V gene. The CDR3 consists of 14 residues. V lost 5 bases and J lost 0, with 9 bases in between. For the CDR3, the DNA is TGTGCCAGCAGTCAAGACAGCAGCACAGATACGCAGTATTTT. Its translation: CASSQDSSTDTQYF.

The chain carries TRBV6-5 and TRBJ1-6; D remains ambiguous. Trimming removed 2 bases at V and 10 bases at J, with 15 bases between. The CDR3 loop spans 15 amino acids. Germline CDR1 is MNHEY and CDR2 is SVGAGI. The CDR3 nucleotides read TGTGCCAGCAGTTACGGACGCCCGGGAGACTCACCCCTCCACTTT. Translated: CASSYGRPGDSPLHF.

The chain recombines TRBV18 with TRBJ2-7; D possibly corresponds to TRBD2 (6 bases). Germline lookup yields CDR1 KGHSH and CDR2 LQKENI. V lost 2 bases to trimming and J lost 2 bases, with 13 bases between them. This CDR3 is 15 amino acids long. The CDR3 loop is CASSPGGSGAYEQYF. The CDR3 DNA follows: TGTGCCAGCTCACCAGGCGGTAGCGGCGCCTACGAGCAGTACTTC.

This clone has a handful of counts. For the CDR3, the DNA is TGTGCCAGCAGCCCATTCCAGGGGAAGCCCTATGGCTACACCTTC. It is translated as CASSPFQGKPYGYTF. V is TRBV21-1 and J is TRBJ1-2; the table's D call, TRBD1, has no DNA check behind it. TRBV21-1 is labeled a pseudogene. The CDR3 covers 15 residues.

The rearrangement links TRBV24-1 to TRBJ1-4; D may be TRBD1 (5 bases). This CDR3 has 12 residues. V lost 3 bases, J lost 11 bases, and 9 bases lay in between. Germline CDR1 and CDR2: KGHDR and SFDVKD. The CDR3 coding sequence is TGTGCCACCAGTGATCTTGGGGGGAAACTGTTTTTT. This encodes CATSDLGGKLFF.

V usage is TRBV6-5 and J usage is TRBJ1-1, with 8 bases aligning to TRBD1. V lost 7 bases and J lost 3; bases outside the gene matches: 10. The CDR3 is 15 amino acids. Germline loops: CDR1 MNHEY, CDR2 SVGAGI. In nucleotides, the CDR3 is TGTGCCAGCAATCGGACAGGGCAAAAGGACACTGAAGCTTTCTTT. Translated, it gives CASNRTGQKDTEAFF.

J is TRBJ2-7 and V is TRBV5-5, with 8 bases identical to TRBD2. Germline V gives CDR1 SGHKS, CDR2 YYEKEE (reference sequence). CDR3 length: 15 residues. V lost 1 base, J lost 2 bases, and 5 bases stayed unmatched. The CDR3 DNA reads TGTGCCAGCAGCTTGATTAGCGGGAAGACCTACGAGCAGTACTTC. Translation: CASSLISGKTYEQYF. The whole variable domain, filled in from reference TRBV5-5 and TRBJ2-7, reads DAGVTQSPTHLIKTRGQQVTLRCSPISGHKSVSWYQQVLGQGPQFIFQYYEKEERGRGNFPDRFSARQFPNYSSELNVNALLLGDSALYLCASSLISGKTYEQYFGPGTRLTVT.

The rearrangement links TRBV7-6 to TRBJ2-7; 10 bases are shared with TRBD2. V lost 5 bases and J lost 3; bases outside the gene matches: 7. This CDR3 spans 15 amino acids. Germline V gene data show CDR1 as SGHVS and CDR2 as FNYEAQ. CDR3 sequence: CASSEKREGDYEQYF. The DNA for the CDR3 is TGTGCCAGCAGCGAGAAGCGGGAGGGAGACTACGAGCAGTACTTC.

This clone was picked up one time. The CDR3 sequence: CASSFGTGGYEQYF. As DNA, the CDR3 is TGCGCCAGCAGCTTCGGGACAGGGGGTTACGAGCAGTACTTC. The chain combines TRBV4-1 with TRBJ2-7; TRBD1 matches at 11 bases. The germline CDR1 and CDR2 sequences are MGHRA and YSYEKL. The CDR3 runs 14 residues. The V and J ends lost 5 bases and 4 bases, in that order; junction bases with no gene match: 4.

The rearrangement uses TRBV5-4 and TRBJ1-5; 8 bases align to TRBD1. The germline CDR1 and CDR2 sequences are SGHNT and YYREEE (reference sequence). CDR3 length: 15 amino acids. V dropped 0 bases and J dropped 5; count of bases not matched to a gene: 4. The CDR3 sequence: CASSLDRGMDQPQHF. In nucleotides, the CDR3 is TGTGCCAGCAGCTTGGACAGGGGGATGGATCAGCCCCAGCATTTT.

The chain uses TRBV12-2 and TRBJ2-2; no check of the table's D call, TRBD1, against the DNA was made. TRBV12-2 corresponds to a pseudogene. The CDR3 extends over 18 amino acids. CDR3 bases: TGTGCAAGTCGCTTATCCTTATCAGGGGGCGGGGACACCGGGGAGCTGTTTTTT. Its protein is CASRLSLSGGGDTGELFF.

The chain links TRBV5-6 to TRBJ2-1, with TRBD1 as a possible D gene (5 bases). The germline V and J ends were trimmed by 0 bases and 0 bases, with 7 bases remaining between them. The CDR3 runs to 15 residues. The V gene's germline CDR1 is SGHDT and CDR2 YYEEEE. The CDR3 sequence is CASSLGQYSYNEQFF. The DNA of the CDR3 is TGTGCCAGCAGCTTGGGACAGTACTCCTACAATGAGCAGTTCTTC.

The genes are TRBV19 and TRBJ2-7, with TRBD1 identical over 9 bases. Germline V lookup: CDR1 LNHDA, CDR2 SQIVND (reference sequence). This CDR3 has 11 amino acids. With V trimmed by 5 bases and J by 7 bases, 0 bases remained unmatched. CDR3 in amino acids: CASSGQGEQYF. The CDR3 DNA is TGTGCCAGTAGTGGACAGGGGGAGCAGTACTTC. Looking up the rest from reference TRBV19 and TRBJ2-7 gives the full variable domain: DGGITQSPKYLFRKEGQNVTLSCEQNLNHDAMYWYRQDPGQGLRLIYYSQIVNDFQKGDIAEGYSVSREKKESFPLTVTSAQKNPTAFYLCASSGQGEQYFGPGTRLTVT.

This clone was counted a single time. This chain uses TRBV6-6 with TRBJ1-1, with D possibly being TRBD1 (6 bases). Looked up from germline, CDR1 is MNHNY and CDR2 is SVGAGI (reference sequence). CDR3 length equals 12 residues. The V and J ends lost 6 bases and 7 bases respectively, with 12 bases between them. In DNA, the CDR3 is TGTGCCAGCAGCTCCCTGGACAGTGAAGCTTTCTTT. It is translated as CASSSLDSEAFF.

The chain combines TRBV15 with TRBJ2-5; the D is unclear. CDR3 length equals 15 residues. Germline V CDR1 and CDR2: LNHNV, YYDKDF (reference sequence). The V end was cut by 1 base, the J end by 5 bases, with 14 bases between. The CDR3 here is CATSRARSLRETQYF. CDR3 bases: TGTGCCACCAGCAGAGCCCGAAGTTTGCGTGAGACCCAGTACTTC.

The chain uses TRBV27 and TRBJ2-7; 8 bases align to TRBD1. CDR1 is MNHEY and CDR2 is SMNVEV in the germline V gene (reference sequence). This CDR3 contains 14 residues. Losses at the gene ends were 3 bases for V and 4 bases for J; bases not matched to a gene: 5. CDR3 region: CASSFRGRGYEQYF. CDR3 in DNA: TGTGCCAGCAGTTTCAGGGGGCGCGGGTACGAGCAGTACTTC.

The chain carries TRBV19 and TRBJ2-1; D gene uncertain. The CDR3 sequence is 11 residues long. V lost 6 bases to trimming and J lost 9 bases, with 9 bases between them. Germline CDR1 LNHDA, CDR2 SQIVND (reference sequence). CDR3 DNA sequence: TGTGCCAGTAGGCGGCTGGGTGAGCAGTTCTTC. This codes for CASRRLGEQFF.